What follows are 6 T cell receptor beta chains derived from one specimen sequenced in a study of T-cell memory formation after mild COVID-19. TCRdb recomputed calls from the 5' RACE reads with MiXCR, one row per CDR3 protein. Of more than 300,000 distinct CDR3 sequences listed, 14% were seen once; the top ten hold 20% to 25%. The source material was PBMCs or a T cell subset sorted from them (not recorded which). The receptor set was obtained from a man aged 18-30 years who had mild COVID-19 (a few samples of this study predate the infection). Cell type and time point are not known.

V is TRBV27 and J is TRBJ2-7, with 8 nucleotides matching TRBD1. Losses at the gene ends were 6 bases for V and 3 bases for J; bases not matched to a gene: 7. The V gene's germline CDR1 is MNHEY and CDR2 SMNVEV (reference sequence). CDR3 size: 14 residues. The CDR3 is CASSSRGQGYEQYV. CDR3 bases: TGTGCCAGCAGCTCCCGTGGACAGGGCTACGAGCAGTACGTC.

There are many counts of this clonotype. The V call is TRBV5-1, the J call TRBJ2-2; 7 bases match TRBD2. This CDR3 region has 17 residues. J gave up 5 bases and V 4 bases, and 14 bases lay outside the gene matches. From germline, CDR1 is SGHRS and CDR2 YFSETQ. The CDR3 coding sequence is TGCGCCAGCAGCCGCTCTCTAAGCGGGGCAGGGACCGGGGAGCTGTTTTTT. This codes for CASSRSLSGAGTGELFF.

This clonotype came up a few times. CDR3 amino acids: CASRRTGSYEQYF. CDR3 bases: TGTGCCAGCAGACGGACAGGGTCCTACGAGCAGTACTTC. The gene calls are TRBV3-1 and TRBJ2-7, with TRBD1 matching over 8 bases. The length of the CDR3 is 13 residues. Looked up from germline, CDR1 is LGHDT and CDR2 is YNNKEL (reference sequence). Trimming at V came to 6 bases and at J to 1 base, leaving 2 bases not matched to a gene.

This clonotype was seen more than once but under ten times. V usage is TRBV12-3 or TRBV12-4 and J usage is TRBJ2-3, with 9 bases that match TRBD2. The junction had 6 bases not matched to a gene; V was cut back by 7 bases and J by 4 bases. The CDR3 loop spans 14 amino acids. The CDR3 DNA follows: TGTGCCAGCAATGGCGGGGGGGCCGCAGATACGCAGTATTTT. This sequence encodes CASNGGGAADTQYF.

This clonotype was observed a few times. This chain joins TRBV4-1 and TRBJ1-1; a weak D match, TRBD1 (5 bases). Germline CDR1 MGHRA, CDR2 YSYEKL. The CDR3 is 16 amino acids. Trimming took 0 bases from V and 7 from J, leaving 18 bases between them. DNA for the CDR3: TGCGCCAGCAGCCAAGAACGGGTGGGGAGGACAAATGAAGCTTTCTTT. This encodes CASSQERVGRTNEAFF.

The sample holds many counts of this clonotype. The CDR3 nucleotides are TGTGCCAGCAGCCAATTCGTCGGCAATACGCAGTATTTT. This sequence encodes CASSQFVGNTQYF. This sequence joins TRBV3-1 and TRBJ2-3; D unresolved. Germline V gene sequence: CDR1 LGHDT, CDR2 YNNKEL (reference sequence). CDR3 length: 13 residues. V shed 2 bases and J shed 7 bases, with 10 bases lying between them.